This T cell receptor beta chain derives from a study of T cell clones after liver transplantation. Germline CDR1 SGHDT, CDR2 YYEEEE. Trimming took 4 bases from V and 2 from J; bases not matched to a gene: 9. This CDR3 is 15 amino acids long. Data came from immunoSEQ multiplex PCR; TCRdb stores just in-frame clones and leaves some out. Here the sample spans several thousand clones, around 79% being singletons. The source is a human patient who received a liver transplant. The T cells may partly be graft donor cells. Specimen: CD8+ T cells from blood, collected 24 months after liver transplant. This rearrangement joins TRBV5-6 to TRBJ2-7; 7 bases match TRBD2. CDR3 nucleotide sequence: TGTGCCAGCAGCCCGGTCGGGGGGTCCGCCTACGAGCAGTACTTC. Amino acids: CASSPVGGSAYEQYF. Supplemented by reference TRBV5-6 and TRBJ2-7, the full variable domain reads DAGVTQSPTHLIKTRGQQVTLRCSPKSGHDTVSWYQQALGQGPQFIFQYYEEEERQRGNFPDRFSGHQFPNYSSELNVNALLLGDSALYLCASSPVGGSAYEQYFGPGTRLTVT.